This TCR beta chain came from a study of blood T cells in healthy people across ages. This clonotype was counted many times. Alongside a J-beta primer mix, a sample-barcoded 5' primer served in a second PCR lasting about 7 to 11 cycles. Each CDR3 protein gets one entry after TCRdb re-called the 5' RACE reads with MiXCR. In the table there are 600,000 or so distinct CDR3 sequences, about 30% of which are singletons. Germline CDR1 SEHNR, CDR2 FQNEAQ (reference sequence). Trimming stripped 7 bases from V and 7 bases from J, with 13 bases between. This CDR3 region has 13 residues. The sequencing input was blood. The TCR was taken from a woman aged 80 or over in good health. The V and J genes are TRBV7-9 and TRBJ2-2; no firm D call. The CDR3 coding sequence is TGTGCCAGCACCAATAAGGAAGGCGGGGAGCTGTTTTTT. Protein sequence: CASTNKEGGELFF.